The 2 T cell receptor beta chains presented below share a single source sample, sequenced in a study of cytomegalovirus exposure and HLA in healthy donors. Primers for the PCR totalled 60 Vbeta and 13 Jbeta. The data were produced by immunoSEQ multiplex PCR, yet TCRdb's version contains in-frame clones alone and is incomplete. The sample records fewer than 150,000 clones, approximately 85% being singletons. The specimen was PBMCs. These receptors originate from a woman in her twenties or thirties in good health and CMV-seropositive.

The chain joins TRBV30 to TRBJ2-7; TRBD2 might be the D (5 bases). Germline CDR1 GTSNPN, CDR2 SVGIG (reference sequence). V shed 7 bases and J shed 7 bases, with 20 bases lying between them. This CDR3 has 13 residues. The CDR3 reads CASRGHPSGEQYF. The DNA for the CDR3 is TGTGCCTCTCGAGGTCACCCCTCGGGGGAGCAGTACTTC.

This clone was seen once. The chain employs TRBV28 and TRBJ2-7, with TRBD2 matching over 8 bases. This CDR3 has 13 residues. V shed 10 bases and J 5 bases; nucleotides not matched to a gene: 10. CDR1 MDHEN and CDR2 SYDVKM come from the germline V gene. For the CDR3, the DNA is TGTGCCACCGGGAGGGGAGGGCGGAACGAGCAGTACTTC. Translated, it gives CATGRGGRNEQYF.